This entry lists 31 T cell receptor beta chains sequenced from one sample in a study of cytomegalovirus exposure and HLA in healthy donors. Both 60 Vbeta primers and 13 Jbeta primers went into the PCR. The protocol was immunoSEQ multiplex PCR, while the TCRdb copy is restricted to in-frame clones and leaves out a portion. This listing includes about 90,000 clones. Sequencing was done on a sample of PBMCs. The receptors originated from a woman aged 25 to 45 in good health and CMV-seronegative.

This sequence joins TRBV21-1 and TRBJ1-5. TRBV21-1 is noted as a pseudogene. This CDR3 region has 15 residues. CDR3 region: CASSKGLTRRQPQHF. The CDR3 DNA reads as TGTGCCAGCAGCAAAGGGTTGACCCGGAGGCAGCCCCAGCATTTT.

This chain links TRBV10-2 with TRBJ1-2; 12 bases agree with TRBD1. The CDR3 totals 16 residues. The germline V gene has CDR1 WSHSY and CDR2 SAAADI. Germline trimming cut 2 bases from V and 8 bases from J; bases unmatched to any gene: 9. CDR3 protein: CASSEIQGTGGDGYTF. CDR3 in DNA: TGCGCCAGCAGTGAGATTCAGGGGACAGGGGGCGACGGCTACACCTTC.

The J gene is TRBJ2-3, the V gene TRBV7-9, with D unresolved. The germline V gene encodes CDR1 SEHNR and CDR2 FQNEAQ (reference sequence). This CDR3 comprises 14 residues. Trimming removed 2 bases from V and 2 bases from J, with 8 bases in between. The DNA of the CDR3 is TGTGCCAGCAGCTTACTGAACTACACAGATACGCAGTATTTT. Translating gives CASSLLNYTDTQYF.

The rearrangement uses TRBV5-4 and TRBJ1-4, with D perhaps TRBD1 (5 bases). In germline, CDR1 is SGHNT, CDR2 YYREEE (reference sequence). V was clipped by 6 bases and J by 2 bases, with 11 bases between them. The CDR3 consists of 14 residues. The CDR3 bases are TGTGCCAGCACCGTGGACACTACTAATGAAAAACTGTTTTTT. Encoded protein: CASTVDTTNEKLFF.

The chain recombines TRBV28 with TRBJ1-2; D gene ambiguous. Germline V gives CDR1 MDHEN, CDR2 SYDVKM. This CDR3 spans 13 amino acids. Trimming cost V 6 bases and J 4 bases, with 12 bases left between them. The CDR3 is CASSQAAFYGYTF. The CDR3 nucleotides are TGTGCCAGCAGCCAGGCAGCCTTCTATGGCTACACCTTC.

CDR3 coding DNA: TGTGCCAGCAGCTCCAAGGGAGGGGAATCAAGGACCGGGGAGCTGTTTTTT. It specifies CASSSKGGESRTGELFF. The chain uses TRBV7-8 and TRBJ2-2; 7 nucleotides align to TRBD2. The junction had 13 bases not matched to a gene; V was cut back by 4 bases and J by 5 bases. CDR3 size: 17 residues. Germline CDR1 is SGHVS and CDR2 is FQNEAQ.

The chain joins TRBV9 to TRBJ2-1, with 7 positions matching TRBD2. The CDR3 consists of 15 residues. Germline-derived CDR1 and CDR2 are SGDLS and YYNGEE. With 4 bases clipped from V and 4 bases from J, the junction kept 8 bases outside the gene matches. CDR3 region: CASSLGLADYNEQFF. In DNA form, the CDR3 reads TGTGCCAGCAGCCTAGGGCTAGCGGATTACAATGAGCAGTTCTTC.

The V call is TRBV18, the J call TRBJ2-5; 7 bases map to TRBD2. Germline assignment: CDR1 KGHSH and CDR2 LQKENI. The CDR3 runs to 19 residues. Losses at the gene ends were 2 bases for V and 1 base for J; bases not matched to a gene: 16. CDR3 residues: CASSPDFDARTRGQETQYF. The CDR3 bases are TGTGCCAGCTCACCAGATTTCGACGCCCGGACTAGGGGCCAAGAGACCCAGTACTTC.

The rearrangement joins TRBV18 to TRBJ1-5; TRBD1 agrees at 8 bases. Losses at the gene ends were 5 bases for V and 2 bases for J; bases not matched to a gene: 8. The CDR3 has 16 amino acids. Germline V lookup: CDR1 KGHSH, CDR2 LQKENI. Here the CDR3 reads CASSADKTGGNQPQHF. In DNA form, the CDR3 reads TGTGCCAGCTCAGCCGACAAGACAGGGGGCAATCAGCCCCAGCATTTT.

CDR3 region: CAWSAGLDPNTGELFF. CDR3 in DNA: TGTGCCTGGAGTGCGGGACTAGACCCGAACACCGGGGAGCTGTTTTTT. The rearrangement joins TRBV30 to TRBJ2-2; 8 bases agree with TRBD2. Trimming at V came to 1 base and at J to 0 bases, leaving 4 bases not matched to a gene. CDR3 length: 16 amino acids. Germline V CDR1 and CDR2: GTSNPN, SVGIG (reference sequence).

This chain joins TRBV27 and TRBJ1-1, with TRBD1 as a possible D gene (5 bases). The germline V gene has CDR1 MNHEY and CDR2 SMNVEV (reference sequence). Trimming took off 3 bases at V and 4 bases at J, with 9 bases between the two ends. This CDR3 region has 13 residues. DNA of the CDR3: TGTGCCAGCAGTTTCGCCGGGGGCACTGAAGCTTTCTTT. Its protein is CASSFAGGTEAFF.

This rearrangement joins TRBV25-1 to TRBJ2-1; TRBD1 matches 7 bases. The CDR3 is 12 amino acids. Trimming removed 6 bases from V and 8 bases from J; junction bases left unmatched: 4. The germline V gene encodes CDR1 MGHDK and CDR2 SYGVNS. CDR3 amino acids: CASRPTGYEQFF. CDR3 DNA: TGTGCCAGCAGGCCGACAGGGTATGAGCAGTTCTTC.

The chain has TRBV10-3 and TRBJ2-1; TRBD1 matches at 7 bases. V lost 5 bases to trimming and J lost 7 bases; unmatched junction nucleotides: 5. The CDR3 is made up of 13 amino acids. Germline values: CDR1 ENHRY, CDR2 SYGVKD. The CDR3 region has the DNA TGTGCCATCAGTACCTTACAGGGGAATGAGCAGTTCTTC. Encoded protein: CAISTLQGNEQFF.

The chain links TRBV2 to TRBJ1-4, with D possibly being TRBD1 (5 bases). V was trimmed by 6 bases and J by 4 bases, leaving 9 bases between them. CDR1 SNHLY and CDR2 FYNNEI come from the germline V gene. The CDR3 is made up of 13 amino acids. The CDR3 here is CASSRDFNEKLFF. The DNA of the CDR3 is TGTGCCAGCAGCAGGGATTTTAATGAAAAACTGTTTTTT.

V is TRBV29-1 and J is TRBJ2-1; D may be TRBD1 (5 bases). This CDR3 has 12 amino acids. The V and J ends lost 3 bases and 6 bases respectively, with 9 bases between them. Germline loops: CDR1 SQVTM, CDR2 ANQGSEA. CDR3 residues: CSVDGRVNEQFF. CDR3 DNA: TGCAGCGTTGATGGCAGGGTCAATGAGCAGTTCTTC.

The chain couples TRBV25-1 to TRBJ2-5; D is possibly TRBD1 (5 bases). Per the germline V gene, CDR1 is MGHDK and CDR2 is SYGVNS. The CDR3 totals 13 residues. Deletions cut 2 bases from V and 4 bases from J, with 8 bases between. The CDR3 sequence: CASSEQGRETQYF. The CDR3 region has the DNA TGTGCCAGCAGTGAACAGGGTAGAGAGACCCAGTACTTC. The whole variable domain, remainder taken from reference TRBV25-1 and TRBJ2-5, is EADIYQTPRYLVIGTGKKITLECSQTMGHDKMYWYQQDPGMELHLIHYSYGVNSTEKGDLSSESTVSRIRTEHFPLTLESARPSHTSQYLCASSEQGRETQYFGPGTRLLVL.

The CDR3 here is CASLGFWQGGYEQYF. The CDR3 bases are TGTGCCAGCCTGGGGTTTTGGCAGGGCGGTTACGAGCAGTACTTC. The chain recombines TRBV2 with TRBJ2-7, with D possibly TRBD1 on 5 matching bases. The CDR3 runs to 15 residues. The germline CDR1 and CDR2 sequences are SNHLY and FYNNEI. Trimming shortened V by 8 bases and J by 4 bases, and 21 bases separated the two germline ends.

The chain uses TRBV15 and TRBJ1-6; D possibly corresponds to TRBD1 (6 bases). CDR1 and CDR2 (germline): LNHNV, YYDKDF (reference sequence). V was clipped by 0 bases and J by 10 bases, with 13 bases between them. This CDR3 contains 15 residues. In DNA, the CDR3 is TGTGCCACCAGCAGAGATAGGGGACAAGGGTCACCCCTCCACTTT. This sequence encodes CATSRDRGQGSPLHF.

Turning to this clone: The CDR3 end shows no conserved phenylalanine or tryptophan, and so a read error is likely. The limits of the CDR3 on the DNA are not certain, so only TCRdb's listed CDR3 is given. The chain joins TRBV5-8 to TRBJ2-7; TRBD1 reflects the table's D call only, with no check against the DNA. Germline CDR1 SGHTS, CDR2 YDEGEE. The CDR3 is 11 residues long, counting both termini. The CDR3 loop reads CASSFPGQGLD.

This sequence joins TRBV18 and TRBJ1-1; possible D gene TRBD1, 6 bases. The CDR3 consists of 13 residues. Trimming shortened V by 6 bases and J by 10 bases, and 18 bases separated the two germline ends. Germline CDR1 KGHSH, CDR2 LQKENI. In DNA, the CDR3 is TGTGCCAGCTCCCGTATTCCAGGGGAAGGAGCTTTCTTT. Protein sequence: CASSRIPGEGAFF.

CDR3 in amino acids: CAWSAPEGAGNQPQHF. Here the CDR3 DNA reads TGTGCCTGGAGTGCCCCGGAGGGGGCGGGCAATCAGCCCCAGCATTTT. The chain uses TRBV30 and TRBJ1-5; 7 bases map to TRBD1. Unmatched junction bases numbered 8, after V lost 1 base and J lost 2 bases. Germline V lookup: CDR1 GTSNPN, CDR2 SVGIG (reference sequence). The CDR3 loop spans 16 amino acids.

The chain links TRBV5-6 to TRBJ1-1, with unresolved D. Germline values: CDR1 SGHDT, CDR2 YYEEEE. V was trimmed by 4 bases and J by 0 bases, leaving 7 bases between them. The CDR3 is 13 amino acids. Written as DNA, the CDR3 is TGTGCCAGCAGCGGCACAGTGAACACTGAAGCTTTCTTT. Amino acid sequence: CASSGTVNTEAFF.

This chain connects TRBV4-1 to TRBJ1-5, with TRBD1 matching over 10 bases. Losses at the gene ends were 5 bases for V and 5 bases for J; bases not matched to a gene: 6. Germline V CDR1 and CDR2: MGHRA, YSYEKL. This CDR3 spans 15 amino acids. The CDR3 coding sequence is TGCGCCAGCAGCTATAGACAGGGGGCAGATCAGCCCCAGCATTTT. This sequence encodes CASSYRQGADQPQHF.

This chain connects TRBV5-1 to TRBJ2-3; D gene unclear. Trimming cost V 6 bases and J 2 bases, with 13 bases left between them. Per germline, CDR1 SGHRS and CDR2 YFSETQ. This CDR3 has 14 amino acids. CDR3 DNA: TGCGCCAGCAAATGGCTAGAGTTCACAGATACGCAGTATTTT. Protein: CASKWLEFTDTQYF.

The CDR3 DNA is TGTGCCTGGAGCCCTGCCCCGGGACTAGCGGGGCGGGAGCAGTTCTTC. Its translation is CAWSPAPGLAGREQFF. The chain has TRBV30 and TRBJ2-1; 13 bases agree with TRBD2. The CDR3 loop spans 16 amino acids. Germline V gives CDR1 GTSNPN, CDR2 SVGIG (reference sequence). V shed 3 bases, J shed 10 bases, and the junction held 12 bases outside the gene matches. Looking up the rest from reference TRBV30 and TRBJ2-1 gives the full variable domain: SQTIHQWPATLVQPVGSPLSLECTVEGTSNPNLYWYRQAAGRGLQLLFYSVGIGQISSEVPQNLSASRPQDRQFILSSKKLLLSDSGFYLCAWSPAPGLAGREQFFGPGTRLTVL.

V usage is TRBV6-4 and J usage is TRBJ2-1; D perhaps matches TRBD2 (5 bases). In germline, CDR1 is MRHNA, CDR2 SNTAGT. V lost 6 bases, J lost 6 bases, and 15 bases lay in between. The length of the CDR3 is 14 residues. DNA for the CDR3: TGTGCCAGCAGCCCGTCAGGAGCGGTCAATGAGCAGTTCTTC. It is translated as CASSPSGAVNEQFF.

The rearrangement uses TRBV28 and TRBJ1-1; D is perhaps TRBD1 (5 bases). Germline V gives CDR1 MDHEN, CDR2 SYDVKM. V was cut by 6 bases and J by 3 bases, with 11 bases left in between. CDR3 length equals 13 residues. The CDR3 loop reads CASSSGDYTEAFF. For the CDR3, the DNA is TGTGCCAGCAGCTCCGGGGACTACACTGAAGCTTTCTTT.

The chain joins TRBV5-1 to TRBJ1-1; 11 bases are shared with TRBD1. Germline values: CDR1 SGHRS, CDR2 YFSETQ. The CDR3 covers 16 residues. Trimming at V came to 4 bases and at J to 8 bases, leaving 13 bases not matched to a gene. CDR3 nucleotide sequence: TGCGCCAGCAGCACAGGCGACCAGGGACAGGGGGTAGAAGCTTTCTTT. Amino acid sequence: CASSTGDQGQGVEAFF.

CDR3 loop: CASSLDPASGGSYEQYF. The DNA of the CDR3 is TGTGCCAGCAGCTTAGATCCCGCCAGCGGGGGTTCCTACGAGCAGTACTTC. The chain joins TRBV11-2 to TRBJ2-7, with 8 bases aligning to TRBD2. The CDR3 runs to 17 residues. The V gene's germline CDR1 is SGHAT and CDR2 FQNNGV. Unmatched junction bases numbered 8, after V lost 0 bases and J lost 1 base.

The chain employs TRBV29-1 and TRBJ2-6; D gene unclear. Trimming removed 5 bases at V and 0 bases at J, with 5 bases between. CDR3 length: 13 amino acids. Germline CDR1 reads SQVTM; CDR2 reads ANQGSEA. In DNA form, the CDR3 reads TGCAGCGTTCAGGTCTCTGGGGCCAACGTCCTGACTTTC. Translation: CSVQVSGANVLTF.

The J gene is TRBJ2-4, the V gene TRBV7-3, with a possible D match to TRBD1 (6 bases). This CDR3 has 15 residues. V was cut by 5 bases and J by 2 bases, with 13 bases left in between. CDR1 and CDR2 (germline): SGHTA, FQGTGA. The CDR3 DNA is TGTGCCAGCAGCGAACAGGGTACCACCAAAAACATTCAGTACTTC. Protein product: CASSEQGTTKNIQYF.